The clone carrying this T cell receptor beta chain was seen many times. This sample was included in a study of Graves' ophthalmopathy and Graves' hyperthyroidism. V shed 5 bases and J shed 3 bases, with 20 bases lying between them. The length of the CDR3 is 15 residues. CDR1 DFQATT and CDR2 SNEGSKA come from the germline V gene (reference sequence). The source of the PBMCs was 8.5 to 10 ml of fresh peripheral blood. The authors amplified TCR beta CDR3 regions from RNA transcripts. Investigators did first-round RT-PCR with HTBI primers, then second-round multiplex PCR. TCRdb re-analysed the multiplex PCR reads in MiXCR, keeping a single row per CDR3 protein. The sample includes about 410,000 distinct CDR3 sequences, about 16% of them seen just once.

This clonotype was sampled from a woman in her late teens or twenties with Graves' ophthalmopathy. This chain uses TRBV20-1 with TRBJ2-7; D is unresolved. The material sequenced was peripheral blood. The CDR3 reads CSAADGSSNRYEQYF. CDR3 DNA sequence: TGCAGTGCTGCCGATGGGTCCTCTAACCGCTACGAGCAGTACTTC.